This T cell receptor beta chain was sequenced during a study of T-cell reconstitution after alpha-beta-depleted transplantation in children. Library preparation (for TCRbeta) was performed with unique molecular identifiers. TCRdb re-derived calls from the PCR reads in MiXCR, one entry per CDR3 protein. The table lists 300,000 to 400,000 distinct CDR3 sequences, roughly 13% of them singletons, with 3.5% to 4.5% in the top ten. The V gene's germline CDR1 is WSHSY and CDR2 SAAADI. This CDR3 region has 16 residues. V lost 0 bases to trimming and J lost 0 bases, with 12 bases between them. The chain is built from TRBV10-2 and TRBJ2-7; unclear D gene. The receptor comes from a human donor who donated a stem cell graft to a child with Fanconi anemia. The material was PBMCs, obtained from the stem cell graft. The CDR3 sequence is CASSESARAGSYEQYF. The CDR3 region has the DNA TGCGCCAGCAGTGAGTCTGCAAGGGCAGGCTCCTACGAGCAGTACTTC.